This TCR beta chain was sequenced in a study of blood T cell repertoires in COVID-19. Per the study methods: Scientists estimated how many nucleated cells there were by amplifying reference gene primers. TCRdb keeps only in-frame clones here, not all; method: immunoSEQ multiplex PCR. V and J calls and clone size are copied from that table; D and trimming were computed from the DNA. The table shows about 120,000 clones, with approximately 70% occurring only once. The length of the CDR3 is 14 residues. Trimming cost V 4 bases and J 3 bases, with 13 bases left between them. Germline V lookup: CDR1 SGHRS, CDR2 YFSETQ.

The source is a human donor with acute or convalescent COVID-19. The donor label of this sample is uncertain. Sequenced sample: peripheral blood. The chain couples TRBV5-1 to TRBJ2-5, with D maybe TRBD1 (5 bases). CDR3 region: CASSATARKETQYF. In nucleotides, the CDR3 is TGCGCCAGCAGCGCGACAGCCCGAAAAGAGACCCAGTACTTC.